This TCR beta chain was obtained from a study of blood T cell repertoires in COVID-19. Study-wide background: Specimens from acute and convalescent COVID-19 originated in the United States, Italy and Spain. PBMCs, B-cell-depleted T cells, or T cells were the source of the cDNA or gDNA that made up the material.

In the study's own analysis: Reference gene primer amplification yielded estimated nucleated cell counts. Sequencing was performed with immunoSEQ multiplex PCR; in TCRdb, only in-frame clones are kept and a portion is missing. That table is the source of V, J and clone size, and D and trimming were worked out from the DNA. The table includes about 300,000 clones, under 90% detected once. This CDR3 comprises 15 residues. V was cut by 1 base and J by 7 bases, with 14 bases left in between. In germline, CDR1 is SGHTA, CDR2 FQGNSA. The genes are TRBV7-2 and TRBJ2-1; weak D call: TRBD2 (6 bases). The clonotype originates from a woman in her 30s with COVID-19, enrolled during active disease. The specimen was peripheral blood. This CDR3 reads CASSLDWGVPNEQFF. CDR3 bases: TGTGCCAGCAGCTTAGATTGGGGGGTCCCAAATGAGCAGTTCTTC.